One T cell receptor (beta chain) is described in this entry. Its antigen is currently not known. Per-base quality was not reported, and no clone a single base away is much larger than it. The immunoSEQ Assay, a bias-controlled multiplex PCR, was used to amplify TCRbeta CDR3 regions from genomic DNA. Regarding the original processing steps: Within the assay, amplification of reference gene primers was used to estimate how many nucleated cells each sample contained. Sequence reads were collapsed and filtered to measure the absolute abundance of every unique TCRbeta CDR3 rearrangement. For each sample, productive Simpson clonality was calculated by taking the square root of Simpson's diversity index across productive rearrangements. TCRdb stores this immuneACCESS table with in-frame sequences only. Part of the clones is absent; in the studies checked, under half of the shortfall reflects unresolved V genes, and no reason is known for the rest. That table gives V, J and clone size, and the DNA gave D and trimming. The sample yields approximately 330,000 clones; approximately 88% were counted once. The ten largest clones capture roughly a tenth of the sample.

The data derive from a study of blood T cell repertoires in COVID-19 (TCRdb year 2020). Turning to the overall study: The collaborator samples originated in the United States, Italy and Spain and spanned the acute and convalescent phases of COVID-19. Subjects who had been exposed to COVID-19, were actively infected with it, or had recovered from it provided the deeply sampled blood TCRbeta repertoires that made up the dataset. The samples were drawn from the first 160 participants of the ongoing ImmuneRACE study and from 1,254 subjects provided by 6 global collaborators. Nearly every sample came with metadata listing a de-identified subject ID, COVID-19 status, age in years and sex. The repertoires were released in a freely available public database intended as a resource for research on the immune response to SARS-CoV-2. The material from the prospective study consisted of cDNA or gDNA derived from T cells, B-cell-depleted T cells, or PBMCs. Where available, HLA class I and class II types were obtained from metadata supplied by the sample provider rather than from assay-based typing. Study-wide conclusions, independent of this receptor: The amount of clinical and demographic metadata varied by source and participant and was provided uncurated.

One collaborating source in Seattle enrolled patients during active infection and followed them longitudinally through the course of disease. Each collaborating institution followed its own protocols to collect whole blood in K2EDTA tubes. For TCRbeta analysis, collaborators shipped samples as frozen whole blood, isolated PBMCs, or DNA extracted from either of those sample types. V sheds 2 bases and J sheds 0 bases, leaving 7 bases between their ends. The CDR3 covers 14 residues, taking in both the cysteine and the phenylalanine. The only DNA kept is the CDR3, 42 bases in frame from the first base. The germline V gene sets CDR1 to MNHEY and CDR2 to SVGAGI.

Sequencing was carried out using peripheral blood. The sequence joins TRBV6-5 to TRBJ1-1, with no confident D gene call. The origin of this receptor is a man aged 25 to 40 with COVID-19, enrolled during active disease. The sequence in DNA is TGTGCCAGCAGTTACGCAGACATGAACACTGAAGCTTTCTTT. The translation is CASSYADMNTEAFF.